A selection of T cell receptor beta chains follows, all from one sample in a study of shared clonotypes between healthy human individuals. Generated by immunoSEQ multiplex PCR, the TCRdb table keeps only in-frame clones and is missing some. In the table there are about 2,100,000 clones, about 93% of which are singletons. The sequencing sample was made of naive CD8+ T cells from PBMCs. These receptors all stem from a man aged 18 to 30 in good health. Some clones in this sample may be carry-over from other donors' samples. Each CDR3 is given with its conserved first and last residue. Clone sizes are given selectively: once, few, many, or a class where the clone is expanded.

v_call clone_size cdr3_aa
TRBV19 few CASSGRTEPEEAFF
TRBV27 - CASSRQGIAGANVLTF
TRBV19 - CASSIWGADQPQHF
TRBV9 - CASSVSGQRNQPQHF
TRBV13 - CASRRIGLARPSDEQFF
TRBV27 - CASSHSSGESNTEAFF
TRBV27 - CASSLQLAYEQYF
TRBV19 - CASSFGAGNTIYF
TRBV28 - CASRDRGSQPQHF
TRBV29-1 - CSVWGGFYNEQFF
TRBV5-1 once CASSLGFPGHKMGTEAFF
TRBV27 - CASKRKADSPRNQPQHF
TRBV2 once CASSDRDSPQETQYF
TRBV28 once CASSFLGNSYEQYF
TRBV6-5 - CASSPGPKETQYF
TRBV29-1 - CSVEDPFPDMDGYTF
TRBV11-2 - CASSSYYEQYF
TRBV14 - CASSQNAGRTQTYEQYF
TRBV10-3 once CAISEGRKETQYF
TRBV2 - CASGGYEQYF
TRBV7-9 - CASSLVSSGAYNEQFF
TRBV7-9 - CASSRHSSYEQYF
TRBV5-6 - CASSLELAGPLGYNEQFF
TRBV14 - CASSLIAGPSTDTQYF
TRBV9 - CASSPSGQEYYGYTF
TRBV6-5 - CASSPGASSYEQYF
TRBV29-1 - CSVVKDEVNTEAFF
TRBV18 - CASSNPGGKNYNEQFF
TRBV28 - CASSTQRGRVYNEQFF
TRBV27 - CASSPSAGEITDTQYF
TRBV5-1 once CASSLGTGGSGTEAFF
TRBV5-6 - CASSYSQVGSTEAFF
TRBV29-1 - CSVEDRFGTDTQYF
TRBV28 - CASSHPRTGGNPGYTF
TRBV5-1 - CASSFGGTHNEQFF
TRBV5-6 once CASSLGRTDTEAFF
TRBV27 - CASSLRGTYEQYF
TRBV9 once CASSGAQGGRAADTQYF
TRBV10-3 - CATGQEGGETQYF
TRBV28 - CASSPHGGAFAEAFF
TRBV27 - CASSLPGGTYEQYF
TRBV6-1 - CASSLTGAGYGYTF
TRBV27 - CASSLSSGTWPYEQYF
TRBV9 few CASSPGGNEQYF
TRBV27 - CASSLSGSDQPQHF
TRBV5-4 - CASSAGPTYEQYF
TRBV9 - CASSAGQGGYEQYF
TRBV7-8 - CASSTQGKEAFF
TRBV6-6 - CASSYGLASYEQYF
TRBV9 - CASSASGTVTYEQYF
TRBV7-9 - CASSLPEAKNIQYF
TRBV29-1 - CSVEFGGGYTF
TRBV27 - CASSPLGAGSSTDTQYF
TRBV27 - CASSLRGLGQPQHF
TRBV15 - CATSRKLEAGPYNEQFF